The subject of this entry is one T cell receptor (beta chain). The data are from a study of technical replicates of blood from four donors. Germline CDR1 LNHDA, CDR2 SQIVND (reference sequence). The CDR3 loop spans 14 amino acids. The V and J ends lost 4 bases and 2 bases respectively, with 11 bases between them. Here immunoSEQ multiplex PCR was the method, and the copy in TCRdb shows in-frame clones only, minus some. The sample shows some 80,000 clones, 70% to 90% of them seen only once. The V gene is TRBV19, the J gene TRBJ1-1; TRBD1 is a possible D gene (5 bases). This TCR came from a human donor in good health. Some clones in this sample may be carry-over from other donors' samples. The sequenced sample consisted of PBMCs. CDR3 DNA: TGTGCCAGTAGTACCGGTGACAGAAACACTGAAGCTTTCTTT. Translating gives CASSTGDRNTEAFF.